A single sample gave rise to the 28 T cell receptor beta chains below, sequenced in a study of blood T cell repertoires in COVID-19. Method: immunoSEQ multiplex PCR; TCRdb's copy keeps in-frame clones and lacks some. The table has about 74,000 clones, around 88% seen once. Material for sequencing was peripheral blood. The receptors shown here come from a woman aged 80 or over with active or convalescent COVID-19.

This clone occurred once. This chain connects TRBV4-1 to TRBJ2-1; D is ambiguous. Germline V gene data show CDR1 as MGHRA and CDR2 as YSYEKL. V was cut by 2 bases and J by 9 bases, with 8 bases left in between. The CDR3 is 12 residues long. CDR3 protein: CASSQLDPEQFF. The CDR3 nucleotides are TGCGCCAGCAGCCAACTAGATCCTGAGCAGTTCTTC.

Only one count was recorded for this clone. Here the CDR3 DNA reads TGTGCCAGCAGCTCACAGGGGAATGAAAAACTGTTTTTT. This codes for CASSSQGNEKLFF. The rearrangement uses TRBV9 and TRBJ1-4; 7 nucleotides match TRBD1. The J segment lost 5 bases and the V segment lost 4 bases, leaving 2 bases of the junction unmatched. The CDR3 spans 13 residues. Germline V gene sequence: CDR1 SGDLS, CDR2 YYNGEE. Supplemented by reference TRBV9 and TRBJ1-4, the full variable domain reads DSGVTQTPKHLITATGQRVTLRCSPRSGDLSVYWYQQSLDQGLQFLIQYYNGEERAKGNILERFSAQQFPDLHSELNLSSLELGDSALYFCASSSQGNEKLFFGSGTQLSVL.

The chain combines TRBV5-1 with TRBJ1-1; 12 nucleotides line up with TRBD1. V lost 3 bases, J lost 6 bases, and 6 bases stayed unmatched. The germline V gene encodes CDR1 SGHRS and CDR2 YFSETQ. The CDR3 runs 15 residues. The CDR3 spells CASSSGQGAIAEAFF. CDR3 DNA: TGCGCCAGCAGCTCGGGACAGGGGGCGATCGCTGAAGCTTTCTTT.

The chain couples TRBV4-2 to TRBJ2-2; D might be TRBD1 (5 bases). CDR3 length: 17 amino acids. Germline CDR1 reads LGHNA; CDR2 reads YNFKEQ. V gave up 4 bases and J gave up 0 bases, with 15 bases separating them. The CDR3 region is CASSPPTTDANTGELFF. CDR3 DNA sequence: TGTGCCAGCAGCCCTCCAACGACAGACGCGAACACCGGGGAGCTGTTTTTT.

This clone was found once. V usage is TRBV5-1 and J usage is TRBJ1-1, with 7 bases that match TRBD1. Trimming took 3 bases from V and 4 from J; bases not matched to a gene: 9. The CDR3 runs 15 residues. Germline CDR1 reads SGHRS; CDR2 reads YFSETQ. The CDR3 DNA reads TGCGCCAGCAGCTCCCGCGGACAGGCGGTCACTGAAGCTTTCTTT. As protein: CASSSRGQAVTEAFF.

The rearrangement links TRBV6-6 to TRBJ2-2; 8 bases match TRBD1. Unmatched junction bases numbered 7, after V lost 7 bases and J lost 6 bases. Germline-derived CDR1 and CDR2 are MNHNY and SVGAGI (reference sequence). The CDR3 contains 14 residues. The CDR3 bases are TGTGCCAGCACTCAGGACAGGGCCCCCGGGGAGCTGTTTTTT. It is translated as CASTQDRAPGELFF.

This sequence joins TRBV5-8 and TRBJ2-4; 10 bases map to TRBD2. J was trimmed by 7 bases and V by 5 bases; bases with no gene match: 9. The CDR3 is 15 residues long. Germline CDR1 SGHTS, CDR2 YDEGEE. In DNA form, the CDR3 reads TGTGCCAGCAGGTCGCTAGCGGGAGCAGCGAACATTCAGTACTTC. Protein: CASRSLAGAANIQYF.

The chain couples TRBV18 to TRBJ1-6; 7 nucleotides agree with TRBD1. The CDR3 has 14 amino acids. Germline V CDR1 and CDR2: KGHSH, LQKENI. With 5 bases clipped from V and 10 bases from J, the junction kept 8 bases outside the gene matches. The CDR3: CASSGTGAESPLHF. CDR3 nucleotide sequence: TGTGCCAGCTCAGGCACAGGGGCCGAATCACCCCTCCACTTT.

The rearrangement links TRBV7-2 to TRBJ1-2, with D tentatively TRBD1 (6 bases). CDR3 length: 14 amino acids. Between the trimmed V and J ends, which lost 5 bases and 2 bases, there was a span of 12 bases. Germline loops: CDR1 SGHTA, CDR2 FQGNSA. CDR3 amino acids: CASSIRQGNYGYTF. DNA for the CDR3: TGTGCCAGCAGCATTCGCCAGGGGAACTATGGCTACACCTTC.

This chain joins TRBV19 and TRBJ1-1, with a tentative D call TRBD1 (5 bases). Germline V lookup: CDR1 LNHDA, CDR2 SQIVND (reference sequence). V was clipped by 6 bases and J by 1 base, with 12 bases between them. This CDR3 has 14 residues. The CDR3 DNA reads as TGTGCCAGTAGACCAGGAAGGGGGAACACTGAAGCTTTCTTT. Residues: CASRPGRGNTEAFF.

CDR3 protein: CASSAQTGFGYTF. CDR3 DNA sequence: TGTGCCAGCAGCGCCCAGACAGGGTTTGGCTACACCTTC. The gene calls are TRBV9 and TRBJ1-2; 7 bases align to TRBD1. The germline gives CDR1 SGDLS, CDR2 YYNGEE. The CDR3 extends over 13 amino acids. V lost 3 bases and J lost 7; bases outside the gene matches: 6.

V is TRBV19 and J is TRBJ1-5; 8 bases match TRBD1. Germline V gene data show CDR1 as LNHDA and CDR2 as SQIVND (reference sequence). There are 16 residues in the CDR3. Trimming cost V 5 bases and J 2 bases; bases outside gene matches: 8. The CDR3 DNA sequence: TGTGCCAGTAGTCCTCCGACAGGGGACGGCAATCAGCCCCAGCATTTT. This sequence encodes CASSPPTGDGNQPQHF.

V usage is TRBV19 and J usage is TRBJ1-3, with D perhaps TRBD1 (6 bases). CDR1 and CDR2 (germline): LNHDA, SQIVND (reference sequence). V lost 6 bases and J lost 0, with 12 bases in between. The CDR3 runs to 15 residues. In DNA, the CDR3 is TGTGCCAGTAGCTCTACAGGGTTCTCTGGAAACACCATATATTTT. Its translation: CASSSTGFSGNTIYF.

This clone was recorded only once. This chain links TRBV10-1 with TRBJ1-5; 9 nucleotides agree with TRBD1. V shed 0 bases and J 2 bases; nucleotides not matched to a gene: 14. Germline CDR1 and CDR2: WNHNN and SYGVQD (reference sequence). CDR3 length equals 20 residues. CDR3 in DNA: TGCGCCAGCAGTGAGTCTGATGACAGGGGGAGGTCAGTGGGCAATCAGCCCCAGCATTTT. This gives the protein CASSESDDRGRSVGNQPQHF.

V usage is TRBV19 and J usage is TRBJ2-1; 15 nucleotides match TRBD2. This CDR3 comprises 20 residues. Germline-derived CDR1 and CDR2 are LNHDA and SQIVND (reference sequence). The V segment lost 5 bases and the J segment 4 bases; nucleotides outside the gene matches: 15. The CDR3 nucleotides are TGTGCCAGTAGTCCTGGGACCCCGGGACTAGCGGGGGGCAGATACAATGAGCAGTTCTTC. It translates to CASSPGTPGLAGGRYNEQFF. The full variable domain, its missing parts supplied by reference TRBV19 and TRBJ2-1, is DGGITQSPKYLFRKEGQNVTLSCEQNLNHDAMYWYRQDPGQGLRLIYYSQIVNDFQKGDIAEGYSVSREKKESFPLTVTSAQKNPTAFYLCASSPGTPGLAGGRYNEQFFGPGTRLTVL.

This clone was seen just once. V and J are TRBV5-5 and TRBJ2-7, with 8 positions matching TRBD2. The CDR3 length is 16 residues. Germline V gene lookup returns CDR1 SGHKS and CDR2 YYEKEE (reference sequence). V shed 4 bases, J shed 3 bases, and the junction held 12 bases outside the gene matches. In DNA form, the CDR3 reads TGTGCCAGCAGCCTGGATGGAGCGGGACTAGTCTACGAGCAGTACTTC. It encodes CASSLDGAGLVYEQYF.

The chain links TRBV10-3 to TRBJ2-7, with D possibly being TRBD1 (6 bases). Trimming stripped 11 bases from V and 3 bases from J, with 17 bases between. The length of the CDR3 is 13 residues. Germline CDR1 is ENHRY and CDR2 is SYGVKD. CDR3 residues: CAAGQDRLYEQYF. CDR3 DNA sequence: TGTGCCGCCGGGCAGGACAGACTCTACGAGCAGTACTTC.

V gene TRBV30 combines with J gene TRBJ2-7, with 7 bases that match TRBD2. This CDR3 region has 13 residues. The V gene's germline CDR1 is GTSNPN and CDR2 SVGIG (reference sequence). Trimming at V came to 5 bases and at J to 3 bases, leaving 7 bases not matched to a gene. This chain's CDR3 is CAWGGLPIYEQYF. In DNA, the CDR3 is TGTGCCTGGGGGGGACTACCTATCTACGAGCAGTACTTC. Full variable domain (missing parts from reference TRBV30 and TRBJ2-7): SQTIHQWPATLVQPVGSPLSLECTVEGTSNPNLYWYRQAAGRGLQLLFYSVGIGQISSEVPQNLSASRPQDRQFILSSKKLLLSDSGFYLCAWGGLPIYEQYFGPGTRLTVT.

The V call is TRBV6-6, the J call TRBJ1-1, with 8 bases lining up with TRBD1. J gave up 3 bases and V 2 bases, and 5 bases lay outside the gene matches. This CDR3 has 15 amino acids. Looked up from germline, CDR1 is MNHNY and CDR2 is SVGAGI (reference sequence). The CDR3: CASSYGDRSYTEAFF. The CDR3 nucleotides read TGTGCCAGCAGTTACGGGGACAGGAGCTACACTGAAGCTTTCTTT.

The genes are TRBV7-9 and TRBJ1-5; D unresolved. V lost 1 base and J 0 bases, leaving 7 bases between the germline ends. The CDR3 runs 15 residues. Germline-derived CDR1 and CDR2 are SEHNR and FQNEAQ (reference sequence). The CDR3 coding sequence is TGTGCCAGCAGCTTAGGAGGGCTTAGCAATCAGCCCCAGCATTTT. The encoded protein is CASSLGGLSNQPQHF.

This clone has a single count. The chain carries TRBV7-9 and TRBJ2-7; TRBD2 aligns across 7 bases. Germline V gene data show CDR1 as SEHNR and CDR2 as FQNEAQ (reference sequence). With V trimmed by 4 bases and J by 6 bases, 3 bases remained unmatched. This CDR3 spans 12 amino acids. CDR3 sequence reads: CASSWTGGEQYF. In DNA form, the CDR3 reads TGTGCCAGCAGCTGGACGGGGGGCGAGCAGTACTTC.

The rearrangement uses TRBV5-1 and TRBJ1-2, with TRBD1 matching over 8 bases. The CDR3 sequence is 13 residues long. The J segment lost 7 bases and the V segment lost 4 bases, leaving 6 bases of the junction unmatched. The germline CDR1 and CDR2 sequences are SGHRS and YFSETQ. CDR3 loop: CASSAQGALGYTF. CDR3 in DNA: TGCGCCAGCAGCGCTCAGGGGGCGCTTGGCTACACCTTC.

The chain recombines TRBV5-5 with TRBJ2-6, with D possibly being TRBD1 (5 bases). Germline CDR1 SGHKS, CDR2 YYEKEE (reference sequence). The CDR3 extends over 16 amino acids. The V and J ends lost 0 bases and 1 base respectively, with 8 bases between them. Here the CDR3 DNA reads TGTGCCAGCAGCTTGGTCAGGGCGTCTGGGGCCAACGTCCTGACTTTC. It is translated as CASSLVRASGANVLTF.

This chain connects TRBV5-1 to TRBJ2-7; D may be TRBD1 (6 bases). CDR1 is SGHRS, CDR2 YFSETQ, per germline. The CDR3 length is 15 residues. V shed 3 bases and J shed 2 bases, with 15 bases lying between them. Written as DNA, the CDR3 is TGCGCCAGCAGCTCTCACAGGGTCTCAACCTACGAGCAGTACTTC. It encodes CASSSHRVSTYEQYF.

V and J are TRBV5-4 and TRBJ1-4, with TRBD1 as a possible D gene (6 bases). V lost 4 bases and J lost 5, with 15 bases in between. This CDR3 is built from 15 residues. Germline CDR1 is SGHNT and CDR2 is YYREEE (reference sequence). For the CDR3, the DNA is TGTGCCAGCAGCATTCGGACAGTGGAAAATGAAAAACTGTTTTTT. Translating it yields CASSIRTVENEKLFF.

This clone came up once. This rearrangement joins TRBV6-4 to TRBJ2-1, with D maybe TRBD2 (5 bases). The CDR3 length is 16 residues. The germline CDR1 and CDR2 sequences are MRHNA and SNTAGT. The V end was cut by 0 bases, the J end by 2 bases, with 11 bases between. CDR3 sequence (DNA): TGTGCCAGCAGTGACTCGAGTTCGGGGACCTACAATGAGCAGTTCTTC. Residues: CASSDSSSGTYNEQFF.

The gene calls are TRBV14 and TRBJ2-2, with D tentatively TRBD2 (6 bases). CDR3 length: 16 residues. V lost 3 bases to trimming and J lost 2 bases, with 13 bases between them. Germline CDR1 reads SGHDN; CDR2 reads FVKESK. The CDR3 sequence is CASSQGGITNTGELFF. Here the CDR3 DNA reads TGTGCCAGCAGCCAGGGGGGAATAACAAACACCGGGGAGCTGTTTTTT.

The V and J genes are TRBV19 and TRBJ2-3, with D maybe TRBD2 (6 bases). The V end was cut by 3 bases, the J end by 11 bases, with 15 bases between. The CDR3 consists of 13 residues. Germline CDR1 and CDR2: LNHDA and SQIVND (reference sequence). Here the CDR3 DNA reads TGTGCCAGTAGTATTCGGCTAGCGTTTCAGCAGTATTTT. Protein sequence: CASSIRLAFQQYF.